The rows below give T cell receptor beta chains drawn from one sample of a study of OX40 agonist ivuxolimab in advanced cancers. Only in-frame clones appear in the TCRdb table, and some are missing; sequencing was by immunoSEQ multiplex PCR. The sample shows tens of thousands of clones, 80% to 85% of them seen only once. The starting material was CD4+ or CD8+ T cells sorted from blood, obtained in a trial of the OX40 agonist ivuxolimab. Source of these receptors: an adult with an advanced solid tumor such as melanoma, head and neck, liver or kidney cancer. CDR3s include the opening cysteine and the closing phenylalanine or tryptophan. A D gene is named only where the DNA matches it firmly. Size values are once, few and many counts, or a class for expanded clones, and some rows have none.

>17|TRBJ2-2|NA|TRBV7-2|NA
TGTGCCAGCAGCTTAACCCCCCCGGGCCGCGGGGCCGGGGAGCTGTTTTTT
CASSLTPPGRGAGELFF
>14|TRBJ2-2|TRBD1|TRBV15|NA
TGTGCCACCAGCAGCGTTGAGACAGGGATGGAGCTGTTTTTT
CATSSVETGMELFF
>14|TRBJ2-1|TRBD1|TRBV5-1|NA
TGCGCCAGCAGCCTAAAGCAGGGGGACAATGAGCAGTTCTTC
CASSLKQGDNEQFF
>9|TRBJ1-2|NA|TRBV29-1|NA
TGCAGCGCCGACGGTGGCTACACCTTC
CSADGGYTF
>15|TRBJ2-5|TRBD1|TRBV11-3|NA
TGTGCCAGCAGCGCCCGGGACAGGGACGGGGAGACCCAGTACTTC
CASSARDRDGETQYF
>14|TRBJ1-2|TRBD1|TRBV6-5|NA
TGTGCCAGCAGTCTTACAGGGGGAGGGTATGGCTACACCTTC
CASSLTGGGYGYTF
>14|TRBJ1-4|TRBD1|TRBV5-4|NA
TGTGCCAGCAGCCCACAGGGGCTTAATGAAAAACTGTTTTTT
CASSPQGLNEKLFF
>17|TRBJ1-5|TRBD1|TRBV4-2|NA
TGTGCCAGCAGCAGAACGGACAGGGGAATTGGCAATCAGCCCCAGCATTTT
CASSRTDRGIGNQPQHF
>14|TRBJ1-1|NA|TRBV6-1|NA
TGTGCCAGCAGAGGGGACCTCATGAACACTGAAGCTTTCTTT
CASRGDLMNTEAFF
>14|TRBJ1-2|NA|TRBV6-5|NA
TGTGCCAGCAGTTACTCGAATGCGGCGCGAGGCTACACCTTC
CASSYSNAARGYTF
>16|TRBJ2-2|NA|TRBV7-3|NA
TGTGCCAGCAGCTCTGTCCCGACAGTTTCCACCGGGGAGCTGTTTTTT
CASSSVPTVSTGELFF
>13|TRBJ2-7|TRBD1|TRBV15|NA
TGTGCCACCAGCATTAGACAGGGCTACGAGCAGTACTTC
CATSIRQGYEQYF
>16|TRBJ2-3|NA|TRBV11-2|NA
TGTGCCAGCAGCTTAGATATCGGCCCCGGGGCAGATACGCAGTATTTT
CASSLDIGPGADTQYF
>14|TRBJ2-5|NA|TRBV27|NA
TGTGCCAGCAGTCCGACCGTACTTAGGCCAGCCCAGTACTTC
CASSPTVLRPAQYF
>14|TRBJ2-5|TRBD1|TRBV6-5|NA
TGCGCCACTAACCCGGGACAGGGTCGGGAGACCCAGTACTTC
CATNPGQGRETQYF
>15|TRBJ1-2|TRBD1|TRBV28|NA
TGTGCCAGCAGTTCTCCCGGGACAGGCTCGAGGGGCTACACCTTC
CASSSPGTGSRGYTF
>16|TRBJ2-3|TRBD2|TRBV7-2|NA
TGTGCCAGCAGCACCGTAGCGGGCTACGCCACAGATACGCAGTATTTT
CASSTVAGYATDTQYF
>15|TRBJ2-2|TRBD1|TRBV5-1|NA
TGCGCCAGCAGCCCCGGGACAGGAAACACCGGGGAGCTGTTTTTT
CASSPGTGNTGELFF
>13|TRBJ1-5|NA|TRBV23-1|NA
TGCGCCAGCAGTCAATCAAAGAATCAGCCCCAGCATTTT
CASSQSKNQPQHF
>17|TRBJ2-1|TRBD1|TRBV9|NA
TGTGCCAGCAGCGTCGACCCAGGGGGCGCGATACTTGCTGAGCAGTTCTTC
CASSVDPGGAILAEQFF
>16|TRBJ1-1|NA|TRBV5-1|NA
TGCGCCAGCAGCTCGTCCGGTGGGGGGATCGGCACTGAAGCTTTCTTT
CASSSSGGGIGTEAFF
>15|TRBJ1-2|TRBD1|TRBV28|few
TGTGCCAGCAGTTCTGGACAGGGTGGTCCCCGGAGGTACACCTTC
CASSSGQGGPRRYTF
>15|TRBJ1-1|NA|TRBV6-6|once
TGTGCCAGCAGTACCACAGGGAGTCGAGACACTGAAGCTTTCTTT
CASSTTGSRDTEAFF
>14|TRBJ1-1|TRBD1|TRBV28|NA
TGTGCCAGCAGTCCTTGGACAGGGAGGACTGAAGCTTTCTTT
CASSPWTGRTEAFF
>14|TRBJ2-7|NA|TRBV19|NA
TGTGCCAGTAGTATGGGGTCAAATTCCTACGAGCAGTACTTC
CASSMGSNSYEQYF
>14|TRBJ1-5|NA|TRBV7-2|NA
TGTGCCAGCAGCTTGGGGCGGTCCAATCAGCCCCAGCATTTT
CASSLGRSNQPQHF
>13|TRBJ2-5|NA|TRBV28|NA
TGTGCCAGCAGGGCAGGGTCGTGGGAGACCCAGTACTTC
CASRAGSWETQYF
>17|TRBJ2-6|NA|TRBV11-3|NA
TGTGCCAGCAGCTTAGTTGCCAGTATCTCTGGGGCCAACGTCCTGACTTTC
CASSLVASISGANVLTF
>16|TRBJ1-4|NA|TRBV6-5|NA
TGTGCCAGCAGTTACTCAGGGACCTGGGTTTCTGAAAAACTGTTTTTT
CASSYSGTWVSEKLFF
>12|TRBJ2-1|TRBD2|TRBV11-2|once
TGTGCCAGCTCACGGGGGGTCAATGAGCAGTTCTTC
CASSRGVNEQFF
>13|TRBJ2-3|NA|TRBV19|NA
TGTGCCAGTAGTGCGGGGCATGGGGATACGCAGTATTTT
CASSAGHGDTQYF
>15|TRBJ1-2|TRBD1|TRBV11-2|NA
TGTGCCAGCAGCTTAGGGAGGGGGCGAATGTATGGCTACACCTTC
CASSLGRGRMYGYTF
>17|TRBJ1-2|NA|TRBV7-2|NA
TGTGCCAGCAGCTTAGAGTTGGGACGGAGTGCGGGCTATGGCTACACCTTC
CASSLELGRSAGYGYTF
>14|TRBJ2-2|NA|TRBV18|once
TGTGCCAGCTCTACGGAAGGACACACCGGGGAGCTGTTTTTT
CASSTEGHTGELFF
>18|TRBJ2-7|NA|TRBV21-1|NA
TGTGCCAGCAGCAACCGGGACAGGGTCGTACCGGGAGCCTACGAGCAGTACTTC
CASSNRDRVVPGAYEQYF
>13|TRBJ1-4|NA|TRBV5-1|NA
TGCGCCAGCAGCTTTGCAGGGCTTGAAAAACTGTTTTTT
CASSFAGLEKLFF
>16|TRBJ1-2|TRBD1|TRBV7-9|few
TGTGCCAGCAGCTTAGCGATTGGGACAGGGGGATATGGCTACACCTTC
CASSLAIGTGGYGYTF
>15|TRBJ1-4|TRBD1|TRBV25-1|NA
TGTGCCAGCAGTAGAGGACAGGGACTGGGTGAAAAACTGTTTTTT
CASSRGQGLGEKLFF
>13|TRBJ1-2|NA|TRBV11-2|once
TGTGCCAGCAGCTTAGCCTCCCCTGTTGGCTACACCTTC
CASSLASPVGYTF
>13|TRBJ1-2|NA|TRBV6-1|NA
TGTGCCAGCAGTGAACTCAGGGGCGAGGGCTACACCTTC
CASSELRGEGYTF
>14|TRBJ2-1|NA|TRBV2|NA
TGTGCCAGTAAAGGGGGGGACGCCTACAATGAGCAGTTCTTC
CASKGGDAYNEQFF
>12|TRBJ2-2|NA|TRBV4-1|few
TGCGCCAGCAGCCAAGAGGTCGGGGAGCTGTTTTTT
CASSQEVGELFF
>12|TRBJ2-7|NA|TRBV7-6|NA
TGTGCCGTGACGGACGGCTCCTACGAGCAGTACTTC
CAVTDGSYEQYF
>16|TRBJ2-5|NA|TRBV7-7|NA
TGTGCTAGCAGCTTAGAAGAGGGAGTGGGTCAAGAGACCCAGTACTTC
CASSLEEGVGQETQYF
>16|TRBJ2-3|NA|TRBV7-9|NA
TGTGCCAGCAGCCTTGGGGATAGCGGTAGCACAGATACGCAGTATTTT
CASSLGDSGSTDTQYF